These 5 T cell receptor beta chains were all obtained from the same sample, sequenced in a study of T cells in Graves' hyperthyroidism and ophthalmopathy (dated by TCRdb to the late 2010s). Library preparation used multiplex PCR. The sequencing machine was an Illumina HiSeq 2000. The TCR beta CDR3 regions were amplified from RNA transcripts. The TCR CDR3 was subjected to a first round of RT-PCR using the HTBI primer set and the Qiagen OneStep RT-PCR kit. Through fastp at Q25 and MiXCR, TCRdb rebuilt clones from the public reads, retaining in-frame beta chains. Under each unique CDR3 protein, matching rows form one entry showing the most common genes and DNA. This sample has 600,000 to 800,000 distinct CDR3 sequences in its table, and roughly a third of those were observed once. The ten largest clones represent around 29% of the sample. The sample taken for sequencing was blood. The receptors derive from a woman aged 40 to 50 with Graves' hyperthyroidism.

The chain links TRBV20-1 to TRBJ1-1; D not certain. This CDR3 contains 12 residues. Germline V lookup: CDR1 DFQATT, CDR2 SNEGSKA (reference sequence). V was pared by 5 bases and J by 10 bases, with 17 bases between. DNA for the CDR3: TGCAGTGCTTCACAGACACGAGGCGGAGCTTTCTTT. Protein sequence: CSASQTRGGAFF.

The gene calls are TRBV6-1 and TRBJ2-7, with D possibly being TRBD1 or TRBD2 (5 bases each). The CDR3 loop spans 14 amino acids. With 6 bases removed from V and 3 bases from J, the gap between germline ends came to 15 bases. The germline CDR1 and CDR2 sequences are MNHNS and SASEGT. DNA of the CDR3: TGTGCCAGCAGAGACTCGGGGCTATACTACGAGCAGTACTTC. It is translated as CASRDSGLYYEQYF.

The chain recombines TRBV4-1 with TRBJ1-1; tentative D call: TRBD1 (5 bases). The CDR3 consists of 15 residues. The germline V gene encodes CDR1 MGHRA and CDR2 YSYEKL. The germline V and J ends were trimmed by 1 base and 3 bases, with 12 bases remaining between them. The CDR3 nucleotides read TGCGCCAGCAGCCAAGGCGCGGGAGGGGACACTGAAGCTTTCTTT. Protein: CASSQGAGGDTEAFF.

As concerns this clonotype: Given the absence of the conserved phenylalanine or tryptophan at the CDR3 end, a read error is likely. V usage is TRBV10-3 and J usage is TRBJ1-6; D is unresolved. The CDR3 has 15 amino acids. Germline V gene data show CDR1 as ENHRY and CDR2 as SYGVKD. V lost 10 bases, J lost 10 bases, and 23 bases lay in between. The DNA of the CDR3 is TGTGCCACCAGCGCTTTAGAAGGGAACAGATCACCCCTCCACCTT. Translation gives CATSALEGNRSPLHL.

This clonotype was counted ten times or more. The J gene is TRBJ1-1, the V gene TRBV2; D gene ambiguous. The V gene lost 4 bases and the J gene lost 3 bases, with 15 bases spanning the gap. CDR3 length equals 15 residues. Germline CDR1 SNHLY, CDR2 FYNNEI. In nucleotides, the CDR3 is TGTGCCAGCAGTGTAGGCGGCGCCTTTTACACTGAAGCTTTCTTT. This translates into CASSVGGAFYTEAFF.